This T cell receptor beta chain was captured in a study of beta chain features in type 1 diabetes. Study-wide results and caveats: VDJ junctions from type 1 diabetes patients carried fewer insertions and larger deletions.

The sequenced template was cDNA made from the entire isolated RNA. Sequencing used immunoSEQ multiplex PCR; TCRdb keeps in-frame clones, though not all of them. This table has 500,000 to 700,000 clones, 15% to 17% appearing once. For this clone: What it binds is unknown.

Germline CDR1 reads MDHEN; CDR2 reads SYDVKM. The CDR3 runs to 15 residues. The ends lost 7 bases at V and 2 bases at J; junction bases unmatched: 8. The receptor comes from a man younger than 30 in good health. The sample taken for sequencing was naive CD4+ T cells from blood. The genes are TRBV28 and TRBJ1-5, with 7 nucleotides matching TRBD1. The CDR3 DNA follows: TGTGCCAGCATCATACAGGGGCTGGGCAATCAGCCCCAGCATTTT. Translation: CASIIQGLGNQPQHF.